This T cell receptor (beta chain) was sequenced in a study of T cell responses to AZD1222 COVID-19 vaccine. Profiled with immunoSEQ multiplex PCR; TCRdb holds only in-frame clones, not every one. This sample's table reports about 140,000 clones. Notes on the study in general: An increase in Spike-specific TCR breadth and depth was observed after two AZD1222 doses. Sampling that yielded the repertoires occurred only after the peak T cell response. Regions 160-218 and 743-854 dominated among vaccine-associated CD4 TCRs spanning spike. Nearly half of spike-specific TCRs reportedly target variant regions that are unmutated in the B.1.351 and B.1.1.7 variants.

In regard to this clone: Its cognate antigen is unknown.

The sequence was collected from an adult in good health. The specimen sequenced was peripheral blood.

In nucleotides, the CDR3 is TGCAGCGTTGATGGGACAGGGGCTGGAAACACCATATATTTT. Its translation: CSVDGTGAGNTIYF. V usage is TRBV29-1 and J usage is TRBJ1-3, with 10 bases identical to TRBD1. CDR1 is SQVTM and CDR2 is ANQGSEA in the germline V gene. V was clipped by 3 bases and J by 2 bases; unmatched bases: 1. The CDR3 is 14 residues long.